Included here is one T cell receptor beta chain sequence, with context. This specimen comes from a study of CD8 T cells in Susac syndrome. CDR3 length equals 15 residues. Germline lookup yields CDR1 MGHRA and CDR2 YSYEKL. Trimming stripped 4 bases from V and 1 base from J, with 8 bases between. TCR beta sequencing covered blood CD8+ and CD4+ T cells. Stable or active relapsing-remitting multiple sclerosis, untreated and meeting revised McDonald criteria, defined the controls. Through negative isolation, CD4+ and CD8+ T cells were obtained, while TEMRA cells were enriched using FACS. With random hexamers, reverse transcription was performed on about 0.5 to 1 ug of RNA. An immunoSEQ multiplex PCR amplified TCR beta CDR3 over 54 Vbeta and 13 Jbeta. TCRdb ran MiXCR on the immunoSEQ multiplex PCR reads and lists one entry per CDR3 protein. This table has around 220,000 distinct CDR3 sequences, roughly 90% appearing once.

V gene TRBV4-1 combines with J gene TRBJ2-6, with D perhaps TRBD2 (5 bases). The source material was CD8+ T cells from PBMCs. This receptor was obtained from a human donor with multiple sclerosis. The CDR3 coding sequence is TGCGCCAGCAGCCCGAGGGTTTCTGGGGCCAACGTCCTGACTTTC. This encodes CASSPRVSGANVLTF.